These T cell receptor beta chains were read from a single sample in a study of Tregs in tolerant kidney transplant recipients. The protocol was immunoSEQ multiplex PCR, while the TCRdb copy is restricted to in-frame clones and leaves out a portion. This table has some 71,000 clones, approximately 88% appearing once. This specimen consisted of CD4+ T cells from blood, obtained before the transplant. The receptors shown here come from a human donor who received a combined kidney and bone marrow transplant. Both conserved end residues are part of each CDR3.

j_call | v_call | cdr3_aa
TRBJ2-2 | TRBV2 | CASSVGSRSTGELFF
TRBJ1-5 | TRBV19 | CARRGTGNQPQHF
TRBJ2-3 | TRBV5-1 | CASRRGTDTQYF
TRBJ1-1 | TRBV2 | CASSDSKGDGNTEAFF
TRBJ2-5 | TRBV30 | CAWLRAGTQYF
TRBJ1-1 | TRBV20-1 | CSAPWETEAFF
TRBJ1-1 | TRBV29-1 | CSVTRDRGTEAFF
TRBJ1-1 | TRBV28 | CASRRSGTAGMNTEAFF
TRBJ2-1 | TRBV5-6 | CASHPPGTAYNEQFF
TRBJ2-3 | TRBV23-1 | CASSQSVGLASDTQYF
TRBJ2-6 | TRBV19 | CASSKGAGANVLTF
TRBJ1-1 | TRBV5-6 | CASSLGSLQGAFF
TRBJ2-1 | TRBV4-2 | CASSQESGRYNEQFF
TRBJ1-1 | TRBV5-6 | CASSLLGPGMNTEAFF
TRBJ2-1 | TRBV29-1 | CSVEDRSRRGASFYNEQFF
TRBJ1-4 | TRBV11-2 | CASSSQGLSNEKLFF
TRBJ1-2 | TRBV27 | CASSLSFERFWGYTF
TRBJ1-5 | TRBV5-6 | CASSSSTFSNQPQHF
TRBJ2-1 | TRBV28 | CASSFGREAYNEQFF
TRBJ2-1 | TRBV28 | CASSLRGRPLRNEQFF
TRBJ2-3 | TRBV2 | CASSESGGDFIVTQYF